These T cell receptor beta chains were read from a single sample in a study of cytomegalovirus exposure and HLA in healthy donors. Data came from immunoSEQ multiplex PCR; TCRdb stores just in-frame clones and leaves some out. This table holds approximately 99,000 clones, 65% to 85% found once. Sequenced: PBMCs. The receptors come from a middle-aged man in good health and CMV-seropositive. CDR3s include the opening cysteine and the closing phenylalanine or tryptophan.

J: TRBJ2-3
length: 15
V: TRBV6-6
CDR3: CASSYQGHSTDTQYF

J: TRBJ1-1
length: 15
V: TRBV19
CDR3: CASSAHRMRHTEAFF

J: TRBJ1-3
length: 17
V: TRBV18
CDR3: CASSPSGPAHSGNTIYF

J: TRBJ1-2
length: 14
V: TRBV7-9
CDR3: CASSRSTRGYGYTF

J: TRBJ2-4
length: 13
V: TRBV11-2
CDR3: CASSPTGGDIQYF

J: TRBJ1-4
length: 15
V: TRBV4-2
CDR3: CASSQDGHLGEKLFF

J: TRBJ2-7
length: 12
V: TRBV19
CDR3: CASRHRGSEQYF

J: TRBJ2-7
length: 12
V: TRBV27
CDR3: CASSLPRGEQYF

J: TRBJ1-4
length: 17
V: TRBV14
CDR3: CASSRGRVLSTNEKLFF

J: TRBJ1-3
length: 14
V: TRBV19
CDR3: CASMGQGPGNTIYF

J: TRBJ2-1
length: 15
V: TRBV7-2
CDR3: CASSLEGTSFNEQFF

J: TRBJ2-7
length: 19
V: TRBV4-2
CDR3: CASSQGRTGPDGGRYEQYF

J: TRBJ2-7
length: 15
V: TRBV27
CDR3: CASSAWTGSSYEQYF

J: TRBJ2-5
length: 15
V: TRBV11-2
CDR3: CASSLIGGGGETQYF

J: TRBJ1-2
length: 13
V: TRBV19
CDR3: CASSGGAGHGYTF

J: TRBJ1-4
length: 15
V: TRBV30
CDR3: CALSGGIWTNEKLFF

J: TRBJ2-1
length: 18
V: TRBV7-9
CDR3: CASSRRASGGLFYNEQFF

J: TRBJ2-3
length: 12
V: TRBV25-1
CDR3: CASSLGGIAQYF

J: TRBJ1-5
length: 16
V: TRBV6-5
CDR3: CASSYSWTDSNQPQHF

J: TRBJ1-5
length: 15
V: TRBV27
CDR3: CASSVLGTGYQPQHF

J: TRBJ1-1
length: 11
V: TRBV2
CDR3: CASSEGRGAFF

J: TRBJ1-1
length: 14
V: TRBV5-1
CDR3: CASSLIRGATEAFF

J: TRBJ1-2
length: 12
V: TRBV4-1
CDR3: CASTHGDGGYTF

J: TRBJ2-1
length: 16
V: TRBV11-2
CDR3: CASSSGLGQGSNEQFF

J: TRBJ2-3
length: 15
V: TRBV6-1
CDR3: CASSEQGGYTDTQYF

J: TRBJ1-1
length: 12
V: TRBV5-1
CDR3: CASSPDRIEAFF

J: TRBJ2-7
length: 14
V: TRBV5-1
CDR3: CASSLVVNSYEQYF

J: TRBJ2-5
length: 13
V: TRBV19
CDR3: CASSISRGETQYF

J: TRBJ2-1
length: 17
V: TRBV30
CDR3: CAWSEGWGGFGNNEQFF

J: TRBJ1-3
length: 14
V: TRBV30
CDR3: CANGQQLSGNTIYF

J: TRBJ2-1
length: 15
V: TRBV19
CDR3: CASRIEGAGYNEQFF

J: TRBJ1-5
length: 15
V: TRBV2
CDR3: CASSPGQGAAQPQHF

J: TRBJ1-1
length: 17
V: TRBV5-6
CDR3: CASRPRLGELWNTEAFF

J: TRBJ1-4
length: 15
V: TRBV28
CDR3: CASSLLGQGGEKLFF

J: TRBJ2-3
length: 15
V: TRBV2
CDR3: CASSRLAGATDTQYF

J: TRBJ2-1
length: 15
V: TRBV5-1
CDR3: CASSPGLEGYNEQFF

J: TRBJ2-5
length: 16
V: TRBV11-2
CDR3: CASSWTLAGGQETQYF

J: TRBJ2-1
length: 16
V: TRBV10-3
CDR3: CAISDERGGRPAEQFF

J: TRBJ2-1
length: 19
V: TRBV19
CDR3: CASSIAPPGTSSSYNEQFF

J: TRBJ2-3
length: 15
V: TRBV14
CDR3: CASRLRGSGTDTQYF

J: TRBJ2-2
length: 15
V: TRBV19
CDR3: CASSMRRVNTGELFF

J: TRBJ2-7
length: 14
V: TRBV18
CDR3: CASSRGSALYEQYF

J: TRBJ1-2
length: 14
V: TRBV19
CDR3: CASSIGSRSYGYTF

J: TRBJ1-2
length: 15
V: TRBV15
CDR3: CATSYRENLGYGYTF

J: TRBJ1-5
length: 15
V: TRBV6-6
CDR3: CASSYHRGSNQPQHF

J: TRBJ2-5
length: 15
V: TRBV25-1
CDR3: CASATTSGAGETQYF

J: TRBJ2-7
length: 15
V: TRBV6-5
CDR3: CASSYSGLQGDEQYF

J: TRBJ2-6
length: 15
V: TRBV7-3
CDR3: CSSSLDISGANVLTF

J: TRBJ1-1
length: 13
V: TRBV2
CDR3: CASRGGANTEAFF

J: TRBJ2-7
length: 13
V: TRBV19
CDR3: CASSIPNNYEQYF

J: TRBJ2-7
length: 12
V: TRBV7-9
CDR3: CASSLTGGEQYF

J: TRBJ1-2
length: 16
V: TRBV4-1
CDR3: CASSQDPLGTNYGYTF

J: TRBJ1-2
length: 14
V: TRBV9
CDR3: CASTPSYRVGGYTF

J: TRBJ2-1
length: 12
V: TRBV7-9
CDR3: CASSFWEDEQFF

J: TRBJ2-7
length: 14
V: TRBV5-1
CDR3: CASSSGTGGYEQYF

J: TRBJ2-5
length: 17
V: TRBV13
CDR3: CASSLVGDRGREETQYF

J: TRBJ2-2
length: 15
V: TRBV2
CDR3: CASRLGTGGIGELFF